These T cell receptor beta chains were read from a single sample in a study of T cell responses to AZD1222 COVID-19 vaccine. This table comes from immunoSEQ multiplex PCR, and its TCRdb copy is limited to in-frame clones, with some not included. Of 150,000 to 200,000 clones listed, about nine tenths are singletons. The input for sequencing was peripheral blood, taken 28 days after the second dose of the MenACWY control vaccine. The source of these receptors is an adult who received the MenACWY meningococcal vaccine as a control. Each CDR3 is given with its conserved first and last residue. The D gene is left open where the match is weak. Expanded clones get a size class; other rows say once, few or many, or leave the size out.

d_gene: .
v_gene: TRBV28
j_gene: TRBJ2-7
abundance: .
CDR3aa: CASSLVQGMGEQYF
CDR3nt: TGTGCCAGCAGTTTAGTCCAGGGTATGGGCGAGCAGTACTTC

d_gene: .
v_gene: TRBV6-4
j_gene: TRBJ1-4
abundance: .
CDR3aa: CASFWWAGRATKEKLFF
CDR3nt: TGTGCCAGCTTTTGGTGGGCAGGAAGGGCAACTAAAGAAAAACTGTTTTTT

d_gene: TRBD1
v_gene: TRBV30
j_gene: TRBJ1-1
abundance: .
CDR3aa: CAWSAPGGGKTFF
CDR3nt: TGTGCCTGGAGTGCACCAGGGGGGGGAAAAACCTTCTTT

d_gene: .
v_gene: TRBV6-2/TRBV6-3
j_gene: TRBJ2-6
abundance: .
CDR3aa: CASSDRQAPGANVLTF
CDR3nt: TGTGCCAGCAGTGACAGACAAGCTCCCGGGGCCAACGTCCTGACTTTC

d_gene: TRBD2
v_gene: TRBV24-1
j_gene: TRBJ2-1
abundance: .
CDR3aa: CATSDPIAGVRNEQFF
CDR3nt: TGTGCCACCAGTGATCCTATAGCGGGAGTGAGAAATGAGCAGTTCTTC

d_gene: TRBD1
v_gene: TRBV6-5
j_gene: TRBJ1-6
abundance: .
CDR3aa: CASSPGQGDSPLHF
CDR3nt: TGTGCCAGCAGTCCGGGACAGGGGGATTCACCCCTCCACTTT

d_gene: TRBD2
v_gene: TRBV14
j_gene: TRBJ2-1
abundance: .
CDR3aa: CASSLLGLAGEDEQFF
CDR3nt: TGTGCCAGCAGCCTCTTGGGACTAGCGGGCGAGGATGAGCAGTTCTTC

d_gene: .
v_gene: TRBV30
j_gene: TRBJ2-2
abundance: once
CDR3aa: CAYGDTGELFF
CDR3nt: TGTGCCTACGGGGACACCGGGGAGCTGTTTTTT

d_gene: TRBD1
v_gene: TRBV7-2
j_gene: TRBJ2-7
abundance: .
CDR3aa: CASRPPGTVTEQYF
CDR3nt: TGTGCCAGCAGACCGCCCGGGACAGTCACCGAGCAGTACTTC

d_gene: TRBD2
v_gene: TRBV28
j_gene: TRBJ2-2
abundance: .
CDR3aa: CASSLAGGPWTGELFF
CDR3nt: TGTGCCAGCAGTCTAGCGGGAGGGCCCTGGACCGGGGAGCTGTTTTTT

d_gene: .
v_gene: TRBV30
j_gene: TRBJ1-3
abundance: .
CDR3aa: CAWNLDSSGNTIYF
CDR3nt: TGTGCCTGGAACTTGGACTCATCTGGAAACACCATATATTTT

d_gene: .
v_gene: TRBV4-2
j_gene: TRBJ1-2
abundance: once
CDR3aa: CASSQGAGARYGYTF
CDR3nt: TGTGCCAGCAGCCAAGGGGCGGGGGCTCGATATGGCTACACCTTC

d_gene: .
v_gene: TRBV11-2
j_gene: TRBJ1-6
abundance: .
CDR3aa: CASSLQGGGNSPLHF
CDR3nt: TGTGCCAGCAGCCTCCAGGGTGGAGGGAATTCACCCCTCCACTTT

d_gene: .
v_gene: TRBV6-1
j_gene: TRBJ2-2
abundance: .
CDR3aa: CASSEEVIMGGELFF
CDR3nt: TGTGCCAGCAGTGAGGAAGTCATTATGGGCGGGGAGCTGTTTTTT

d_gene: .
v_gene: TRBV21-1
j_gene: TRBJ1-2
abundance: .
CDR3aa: CASSNPPGTVPYGYTF
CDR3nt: TGTGCCAGCAGCAACCCACCCGGGACAGTCCCTTATGGCTACACCTTC

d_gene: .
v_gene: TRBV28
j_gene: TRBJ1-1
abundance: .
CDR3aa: CASRSPTDKPMNTEAFF
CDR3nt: TGTGCCAGCAGGTCTCCGACAGATAAACCGATGAACACTGAAGCTTTCTTT

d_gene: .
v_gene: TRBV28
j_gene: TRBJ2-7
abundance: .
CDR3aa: CASTLRGPPYEQYF
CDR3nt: TGTGCCAGCACGCTGCGGGGGCCCCCCTACGAGCAGTACTTC

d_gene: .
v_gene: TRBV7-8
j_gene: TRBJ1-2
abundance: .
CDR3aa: CASSFLDLGDGYTF
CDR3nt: TGTGCCAGCAGCTTTTTAGACCTTGGTGACGGCTACACCTTC

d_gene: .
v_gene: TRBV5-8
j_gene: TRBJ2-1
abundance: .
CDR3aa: CASSRGEAKQFF
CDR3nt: TGTGCCAGCAGCCGCGGGGAGGCCAAGCAGTTCTTC

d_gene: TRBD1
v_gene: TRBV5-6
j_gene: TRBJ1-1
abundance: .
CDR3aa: CASSSNRGQGKAFF
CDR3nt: TGTGCCAGCAGCTCTAACAGGGGACAGGGAAAAGCTTTCTTT

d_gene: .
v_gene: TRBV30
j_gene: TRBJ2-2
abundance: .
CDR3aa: CAWRNTGELFF
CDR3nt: TGTGCCTGGAGGAACACCGGGGAGCTGTTTTTT

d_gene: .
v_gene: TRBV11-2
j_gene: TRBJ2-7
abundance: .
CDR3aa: CASSPGPGGEQYF
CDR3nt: TGTGCCAGCAGCCCCGGACCAGGAGGCGAGCAGTACTTC

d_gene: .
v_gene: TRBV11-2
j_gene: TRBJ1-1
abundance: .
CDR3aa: CASSPPPDTEAFF
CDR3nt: TGTGCCAGCAGCCCGCCCCCGGACACTGAAGCTTTCTTT

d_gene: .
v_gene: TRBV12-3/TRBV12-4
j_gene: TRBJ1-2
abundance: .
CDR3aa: CASNFADRHRTF
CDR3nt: TGTGCCAGCAATTTCGCCGACCGCCACCGGACCTTC

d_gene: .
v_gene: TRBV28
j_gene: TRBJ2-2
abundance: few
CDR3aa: CASYPGGNGELFF
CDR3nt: TGTGCCAGCTATCCAGGAGGGAACGGGGAGCTGTTTTTT

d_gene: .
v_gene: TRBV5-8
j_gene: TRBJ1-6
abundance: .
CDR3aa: CASSLLLQGNSPLHF
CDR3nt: TGTGCCAGCAGCTTGTTGCTCCAGGGGAATTCACCCCTCCACTTT

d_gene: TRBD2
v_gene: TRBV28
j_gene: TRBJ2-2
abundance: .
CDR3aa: CASRTSGTGELFF
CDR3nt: TGTGCCAGCAGAACTAGCGGGACTGGGGAGCTGTTTTTT

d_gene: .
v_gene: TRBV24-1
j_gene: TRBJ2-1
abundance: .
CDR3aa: CATSSRERAYNEQFF
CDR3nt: TGTGCCACCAGCTCGCGGGAAAGGGCCTACAATGAGCAGTTCTTC

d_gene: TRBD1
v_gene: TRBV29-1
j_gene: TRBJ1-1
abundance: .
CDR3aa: CSAGQGLNTEAFF
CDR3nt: TGCAGCGCAGGACAGGGGTTGAACACTGAAGCTTTCTTT

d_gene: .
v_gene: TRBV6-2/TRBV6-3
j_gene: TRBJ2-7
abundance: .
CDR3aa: CASSYSAGEGYEQYF
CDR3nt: TGTGCCAGCAGTTACTCAGCAGGGGAGGGCTACGAGCAGTACTTC

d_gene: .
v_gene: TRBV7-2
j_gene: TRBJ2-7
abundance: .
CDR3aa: CASSLDGDGTRGRSF
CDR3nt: TGTGCCAGCAGCTTAGACGGGGATGGTACTCGAGGCCGTTCCTTC

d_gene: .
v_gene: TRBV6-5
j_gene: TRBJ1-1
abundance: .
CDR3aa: CASSYSTRAEAFF
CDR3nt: TGTGCCAGCAGTTACTCCACGAGGGCTGAAGCTTTCTTT

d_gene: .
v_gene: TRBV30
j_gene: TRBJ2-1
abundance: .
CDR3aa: CAWSIRNEQFF
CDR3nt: TGTGCCTGGAGTATAAGGAATGAGCAGTTCTTC

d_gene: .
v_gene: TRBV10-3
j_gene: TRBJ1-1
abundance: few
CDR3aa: CAISELGDTEAFF
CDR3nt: TGTGCCATCAGTGAGTTGGGGGACACTGAAGCTTTCTTT

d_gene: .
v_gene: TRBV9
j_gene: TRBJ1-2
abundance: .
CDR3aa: CASSAHSREFNYGYTF
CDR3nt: TGTGCCAGCAGCGCACATTCCAGAGAATTTAACTATGGCTACACCTTC

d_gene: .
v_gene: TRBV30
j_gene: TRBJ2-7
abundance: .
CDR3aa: CAWSGQVTYEQYF
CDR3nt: TGTGCCTGGAGCGGGCAGGTCACCTACGAGCAGTACTTC

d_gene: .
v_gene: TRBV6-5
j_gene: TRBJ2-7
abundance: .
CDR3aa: CASSIRDGAYEQYF
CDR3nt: TGTGCCAGCAGTATCCGGGACGGGGCCTACGAGCAGTACTTC

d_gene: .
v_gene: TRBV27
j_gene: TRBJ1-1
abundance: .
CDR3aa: CASMVGYGGGTEAFF
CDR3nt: TGTGCCAGCATGGTGGGGTACGGTGGTGGCACTGAAGCTTTCTTT

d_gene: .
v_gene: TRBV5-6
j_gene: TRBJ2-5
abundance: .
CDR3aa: CASSFWGETQYF
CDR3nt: TGTGCCAGCAGCTTCTGGGGAGAGACCCAGTACTTC

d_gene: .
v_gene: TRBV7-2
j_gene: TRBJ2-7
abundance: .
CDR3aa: CASSLVWQGKKEQYF
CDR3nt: TGTGCCAGCAGCTTAGTTTGGCAGGGGAAGAAGGAGCAGTACTTC

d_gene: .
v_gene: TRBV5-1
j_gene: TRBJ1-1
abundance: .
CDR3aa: CASSLAVAGNTEAFF
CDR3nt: TGCGCCAGCAGCTTGGCCGTGGCAGGTAACACTGAAGCTTTCTTT